This record concerns one TCR beta chain sequence. Other nucleotide sequences from this sample produce the same CDR3. These data are taken from a study of T cell changes during pregnancy in multiple sclerosis. The table came from immunoSEQ multiplex PCR; TCRdb's copy has only in-frame clones and leaves some out. The sample carries about 22,000 clones, 91% recorded once. The CDR3 length is 13 residues. Trimming stripped 3 bases from V and 1 base from J, with 7 bases between. Germline V gene sequence: CDR1 SEHNR, CDR2 FQNEAQ (reference sequence). This chain joins TRBV7-9 and TRBJ2-7; D is undetermined. This sequence was found in a female donor in good health, enrolled as a control in a pregnancy study. The specimen comprised CD4+ T cells from peripheral blood mononuclear cells, sampled after pregnancy. CDR3 DNA sequence: TGTGCCAGCAGCTTCACACAATCCTACGAGCAGTACTTC. This codes for CASSFTQSYEQYF.